Each of the 9 T cell receptor beta chains below was sequenced from the same sample in a study of T cell responses to AZD1222 COVID-19 vaccine. Using immunoSEQ multiplex PCR, the repertoire was profiled, and TCRdb retains in-frame clones only, with some absent. This sample has fewer than 200,000 clones, with over 80% found just once. The sequencing here drew on peripheral blood, taken on day 0 of AZD1222 vaccination. Receptors were obtained from an adult in good health.

The V call is TRBV7-9, the J call TRBJ2-3; tentatively, D is TRBD1 or TRBD2 (6 bases each). Trimming pared 1 base from V and 4 bases from J, leaving 9 bases between. Germline V gives CDR1 SEHNR, CDR2 FQNEAQ (reference sequence). The length of the CDR3 is 14 residues. CDR3 region: CASSLVRGADTQYF. CDR3 nucleotide sequence: TGTGCCAGCAGCTTAGTTAGGGGGGCAGATACGCAGTATTTT.

The rearrangement uses TRBV6-6 and TRBJ1-5; 7 nucleotides match TRBD1. Germline V gene data show CDR1 as MNHNY and CDR2 as SVGAGI (reference sequence). V gave up 7 bases and J gave up 3 bases; unmatched junction bases: 12. This CDR3 is 16 amino acids long. The DNA of the CDR3 is TGTGCCAGCACCGACAGGGCCGTCGGGGCCAATCAGCCCCAGCATTTT. Protein: CASTDRAVGANQPQHF.

The CDR3 is CAIRTGYTDTQYF. CDR3 DNA: TGTGCCATCAGGACAGGGTACACAGATACGCAGTATTTT. The rearrangement joins TRBV10-3 to TRBJ2-3; 7 nucleotides agree with TRBD1. V was pared by 6 bases and J by 2 bases, with 2 bases of the junction left unmatched. CDR1 is ENHRY, CDR2 SYGVKD, per germline. The CDR3 length is 13 residues.

CDR3 sequence reads: CASSMNGVTYEQYF. The CDR3 coding sequence is TGTGCCAGTAGTATGAATGGGGTTACCTACGAGCAGTACTTC. The V call is TRBV19, the J call TRBJ2-7; unclear D gene. Germline CDR1 is LNHDA and CDR2 is SQIVND (reference sequence). This CDR3 is 14 amino acids long. V gave up 3 bases and J gave up 2 bases, with 11 bases separating them.

The chain employs TRBV7-3 and TRBJ1-6; tentative D call: TRBD1 (6 bases). CDR3 length: 14 amino acids. Germline lookup yields CDR1 SGHTA and CDR2 FQGTGA. The V end was cut by 5 bases, the J end by 7 bases, with 12 bases between. The CDR3 DNA follows: TGTGCCAGCAGCGGGACACTCTGGAATTCACCCCTCCACTTT. Its protein is CASSGTLWNSPLHF.

The gene calls are TRBV3-1 (or the pseudogene TRBV3-2) and TRBJ2-2; 7 bases fit TRBD1. With V trimmed by 2 bases and J by 5 bases, 2 bases remained unmatched. The CDR3 is made up of 14 amino acids. Germline CDR1 LGHDT, CDR2 YNNKEL (reference sequence). CDR3 sequence reads: CASSQRDRTGELFF. Written as DNA, the CDR3 is TGTGCCAGCAGCCAAAGGGACAGAACCGGGGAGCTGTTTTTT.

This chain joins TRBV3-1 (or the pseudogene TRBV3-2) and TRBJ1-2; D perhaps matches TRBD1 (5 bases). CDR3 length: 14 amino acids. The V end lost 1 base, the J end lost 7 bases, and 13 bases lay between the germline ends. The germline gives CDR1 LGHDT, CDR2 YNNKEL (reference sequence). The CDR3 protein is CASSQGRGVGGYTF. The CDR3 nucleotides are TGTGCCAGCAGCCAAGGACGGGGGGTAGGTGGCTACACCTTC.

This chain joins TRBV6-1 and TRBJ2-5; 9 bases map to TRBD2. Germline V CDR1 and CDR2: MNHNS, SASEGT. The V and J ends lost 2 bases and 2 bases, in that order; junction bases with no gene match: 3. The CDR3 extends over 15 amino acids. For the CDR3, the DNA is TGTGCCAGCAGTGAATCGCTAGCGGGGCAAGAGACCCAGTACTTC. Its protein is CASSESLAGQETQYF.

This clone appeared once. The chain links TRBV3-1 (or the pseudogene TRBV3-2) to TRBJ1-1; TRBD1 matches 9 bases. This CDR3 is 18 amino acids long. The germline V gene has CDR1 LGHDT and CDR2 YNNKEL (reference sequence). V was pared by 4 bases and J by 0 bases, with 12 bases of the junction left unmatched. CDR3 loop: CASSRFPGTGSVNTEAFF. CDR3 nucleotide sequence: TGTGCCAGCAGCCGATTCCCCGGGACAGGGTCTGTGAACACTGAAGCTTTCTTT.